This TCR beta chain was retrieved from a study of blood T cells in healthy people across ages. Using a J-beta primer mix together with a sample-barcoded 5' primer, a second PCR was run for roughly 6 to 12 cycles. Carrying 12 random nucleotides, a template-switch adaptor labeled each individual cDNA molecule. MiXCR, run by TCRdb on the 5' RACE reads, gives a single entry per CDR3 protein. Of roughly 830,000 distinct CDR3 sequences in the sample, around 68% are singletons; the top ten hold roughly 26%. Looked up from germline, CDR1 is SNHLY and CDR2 is FYNNEI. This CDR3 has 14 residues. The ends were cut back, 3 bases at V and 2 bases at J, with 10 bases in the middle. Study conclusions and caveats: Estimates based on one million T cells were treated as lower bounds.

On this clonotype: Its antigen is unidentified.

V usage is TRBV2 and J usage is TRBJ2-5; no reliable D call. This TCR was sampled from a man aged 25-45 years in good health. Sequenced: blood. CDR3 loop: CASSELVKQETQYF. CDR3 DNA sequence: TGTGCCAGCAGTGAGCTTGTTAAACAAGAGACCCAGTACTTC.